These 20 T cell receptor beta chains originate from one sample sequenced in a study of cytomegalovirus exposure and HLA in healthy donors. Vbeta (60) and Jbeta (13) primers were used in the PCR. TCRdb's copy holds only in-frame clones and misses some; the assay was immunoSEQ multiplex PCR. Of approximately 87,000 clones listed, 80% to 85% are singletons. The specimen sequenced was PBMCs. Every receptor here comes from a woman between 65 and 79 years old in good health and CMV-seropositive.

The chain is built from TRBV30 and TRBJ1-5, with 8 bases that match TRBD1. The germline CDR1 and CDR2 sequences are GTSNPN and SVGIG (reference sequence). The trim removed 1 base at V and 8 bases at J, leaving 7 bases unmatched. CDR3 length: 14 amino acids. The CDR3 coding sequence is TGTGCCTGGAGTGCCCCAGGGGGCGCGGAGCCCCAGCATTTT. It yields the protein CAWSAPGGAEPQHF. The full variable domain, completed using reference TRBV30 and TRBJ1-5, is SQTIHQWPATLVQPVGSPLSLECTVEGTSNPNLYWYRQAAGRGLQLLFYSVGIGQISSEVPQNLSASRPQDRQFILSSKKLLLSDSGFYLCAWSAPGGAEPQHFGDGTRLSIL.

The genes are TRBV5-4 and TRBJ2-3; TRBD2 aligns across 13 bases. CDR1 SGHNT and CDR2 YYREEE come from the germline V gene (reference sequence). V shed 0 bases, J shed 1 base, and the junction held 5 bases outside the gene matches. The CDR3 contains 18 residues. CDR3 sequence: CASSLGLAGGRGTDTQYF. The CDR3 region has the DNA TGTGCCAGCAGCTTGGGACTAGCGGGAGGCAGGGGCACAGATACGCAGTATTTT.

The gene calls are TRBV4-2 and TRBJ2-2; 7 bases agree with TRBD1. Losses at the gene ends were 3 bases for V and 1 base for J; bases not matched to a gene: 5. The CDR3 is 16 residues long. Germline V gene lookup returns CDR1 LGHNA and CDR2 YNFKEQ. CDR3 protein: CASSHSGTENTGELFF. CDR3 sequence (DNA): TGTGCCAGCAGCCACTCCGGGACAGAGAACACCGGGGAGCTGTTTTTT.

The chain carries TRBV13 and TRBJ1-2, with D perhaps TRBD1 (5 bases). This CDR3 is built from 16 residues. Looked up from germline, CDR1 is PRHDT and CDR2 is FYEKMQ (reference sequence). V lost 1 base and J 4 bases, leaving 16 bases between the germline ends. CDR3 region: CASSLVSLQGSYGYTF. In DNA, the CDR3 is TGTGCCAGCAGCTTAGTATCCCTGCAGGGAAGCTATGGCTACACCTTC. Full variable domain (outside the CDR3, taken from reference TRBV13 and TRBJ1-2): AAGVIQSPRHLIKEKRETATLKCYPIPRHDTVYWYQQGPGQDPQFLISFYEKMQSDKGSIPDRFSAQQFSDYHSELNMSSLELGDSALYFCASSLVSLQGSYGYTFGSGTRLTVV.

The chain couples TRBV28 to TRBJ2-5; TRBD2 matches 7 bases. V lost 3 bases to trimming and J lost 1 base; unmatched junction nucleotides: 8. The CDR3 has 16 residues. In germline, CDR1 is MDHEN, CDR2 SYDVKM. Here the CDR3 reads CASSLASGALQETQYF. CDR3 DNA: TGTGCCAGCAGTTTGGCTAGCGGAGCCCTCCAAGAGACCCAGTACTTC.

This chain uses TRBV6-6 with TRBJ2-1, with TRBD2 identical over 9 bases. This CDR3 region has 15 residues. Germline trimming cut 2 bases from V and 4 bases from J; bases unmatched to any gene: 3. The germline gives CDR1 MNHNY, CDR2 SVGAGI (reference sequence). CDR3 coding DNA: TGTGCCAGCAGTTACCCGACTAGCGGTTACAATGAGCAGTTCTTC. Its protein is CASSYPTSGYNEQFF.

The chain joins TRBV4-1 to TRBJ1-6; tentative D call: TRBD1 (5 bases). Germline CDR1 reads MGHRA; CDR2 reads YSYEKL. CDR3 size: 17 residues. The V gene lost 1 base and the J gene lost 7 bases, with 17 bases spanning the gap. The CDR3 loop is CASSQGAGRQGNSPLHF. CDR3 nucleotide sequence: TGCGCCAGCAGCCAAGGTGCAGGGCGGCAAGGAAATTCACCCCTCCACTTT.

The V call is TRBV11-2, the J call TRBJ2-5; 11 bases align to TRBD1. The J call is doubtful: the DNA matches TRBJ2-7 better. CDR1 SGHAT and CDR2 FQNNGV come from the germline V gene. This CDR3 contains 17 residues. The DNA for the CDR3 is TGTGCCAGCAGCGCACCGGGACAGGGGGGATTAAGATACGAGCAGTACTTC. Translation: CASSAPGQGGLRYEQYF.

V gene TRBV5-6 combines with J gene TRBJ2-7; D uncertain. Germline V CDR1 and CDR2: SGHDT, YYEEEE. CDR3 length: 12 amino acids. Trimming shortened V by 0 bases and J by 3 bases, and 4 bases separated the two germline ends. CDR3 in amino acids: CASSLGYYEQYF. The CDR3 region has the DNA TGTGCCAGCAGCTTGGGTTACTACGAGCAGTACTTC.

CDR3 sequence: CATLSGQGTDTQYF. The CDR3 coding sequence is TGTGCCACCCTCAGCGGACAGGGAACAGATACGCAGTATTTT. The V gene is TRBV28, the J gene TRBJ2-3, with 8 bases lining up with TRBD1. This CDR3 is built from 14 residues. Germline V gene sequence: CDR1 MDHEN, CDR2 SYDVKM. J gave up 3 bases and V 10 bases, and 9 bases lay outside the gene matches. Together with reference TRBV28 and TRBJ2-3, the CDR3 gives the full variable domain: DVKVTQSSRYLVKRTGEKVFLECVQDMDHENMFWYRQDPGLGLRLIYFSYDVKMKEKGDIPEGYSVSREKKERFSLILESASTNQTSMYLCATLSGQGTDTQYFGPGTRLTVL.

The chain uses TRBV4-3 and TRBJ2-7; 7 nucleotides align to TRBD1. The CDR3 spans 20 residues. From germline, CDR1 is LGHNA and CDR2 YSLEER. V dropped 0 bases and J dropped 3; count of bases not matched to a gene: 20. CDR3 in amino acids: CASSQEWLRTGTKKIYEQYF. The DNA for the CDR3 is TGCGCCAGCAGCCAAGAGTGGTTGAGGACAGGAACGAAGAAAATCTACGAGCAGTACTTC.

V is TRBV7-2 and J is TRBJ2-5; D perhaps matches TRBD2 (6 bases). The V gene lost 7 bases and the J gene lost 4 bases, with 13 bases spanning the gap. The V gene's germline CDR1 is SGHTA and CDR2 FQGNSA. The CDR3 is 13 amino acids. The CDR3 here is CASTDLGGETQYF. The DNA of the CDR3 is TGTGCCAGCACCGATTTGGGGGGAGAGACCCAGTACTTC.

The CDR3: CASSLLAGRETQYF. DNA for the CDR3: TGTGCCAGCAGTTTACTAGCGGGAAGAGAGACCCAGTACTTC. This sequence joins TRBV28 and TRBJ2-5; 9 bases align to TRBD2. After removal of 2 bases from V and 4 bases from J, the junction contained 2 bases not matched to a gene. The CDR3 is made up of 14 amino acids. Germline-derived CDR1 and CDR2 are MDHEN and SYDVKM.

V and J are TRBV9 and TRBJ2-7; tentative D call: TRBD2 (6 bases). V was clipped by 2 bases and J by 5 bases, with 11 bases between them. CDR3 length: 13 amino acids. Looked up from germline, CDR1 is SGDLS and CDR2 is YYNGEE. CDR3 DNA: TGTGCCAGCAGCGTGGGGGGTACGAACGAGCAGTACTTC. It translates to CASSVGGTNEQYF.

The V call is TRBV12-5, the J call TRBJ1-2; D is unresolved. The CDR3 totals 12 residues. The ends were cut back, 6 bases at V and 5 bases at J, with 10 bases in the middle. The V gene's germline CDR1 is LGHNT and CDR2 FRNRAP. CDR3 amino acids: CASGPEAYGYTF. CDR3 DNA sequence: TGTGCTAGTGGCCCGGAGGCATATGGCTACACCTTC.

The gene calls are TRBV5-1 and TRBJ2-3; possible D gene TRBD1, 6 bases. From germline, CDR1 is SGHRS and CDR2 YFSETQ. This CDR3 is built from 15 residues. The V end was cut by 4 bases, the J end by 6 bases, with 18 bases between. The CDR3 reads CASSPTSTGSDTQYF. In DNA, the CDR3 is TGCGCCAGCAGCCCTACCTCGACAGGTTCTGATACGCAGTATTTT.

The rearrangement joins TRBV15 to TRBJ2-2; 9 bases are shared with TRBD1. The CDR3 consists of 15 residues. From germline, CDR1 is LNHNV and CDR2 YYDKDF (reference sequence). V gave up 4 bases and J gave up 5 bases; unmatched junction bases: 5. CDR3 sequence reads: CATSIGTGTTGELFF. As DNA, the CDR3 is TGTGCCACCAGCATAGGGACAGGGACTACCGGGGAGCTGTTTTTT.

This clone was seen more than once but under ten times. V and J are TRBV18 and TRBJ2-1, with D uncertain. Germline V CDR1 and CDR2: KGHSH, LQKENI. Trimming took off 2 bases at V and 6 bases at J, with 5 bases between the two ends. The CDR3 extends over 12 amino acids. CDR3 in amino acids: CASSPASNEQFF. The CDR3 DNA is TGTGCCAGCTCACCAGCGTCCAATGAGCAGTTCTTC.

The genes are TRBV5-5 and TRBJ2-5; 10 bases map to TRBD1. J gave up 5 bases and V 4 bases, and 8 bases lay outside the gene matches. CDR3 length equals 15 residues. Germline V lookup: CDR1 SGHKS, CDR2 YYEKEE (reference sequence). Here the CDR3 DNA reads TGTGCCAGCAGCCCCCCGGGACAGGGGATGGAGACCCAGTACTTC. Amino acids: CASSPPGQGMETQYF. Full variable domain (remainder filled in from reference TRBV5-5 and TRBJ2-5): DAGVTQSPTHLIKTRGQQVTLRCSPISGHKSVSWYQQVLGQGPQFIFQYYEKEERGRGNFPDRFSARQFPNYSSELNVNALLLGDSALYLCASSPPGQGMETQYFGPGTRLLVL.

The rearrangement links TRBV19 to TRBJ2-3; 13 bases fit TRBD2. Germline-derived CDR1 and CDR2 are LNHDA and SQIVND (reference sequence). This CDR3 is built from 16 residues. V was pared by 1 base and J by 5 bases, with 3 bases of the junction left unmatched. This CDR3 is CASSIGLAGGGDTQYF. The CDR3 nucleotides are TGTGCCAGTAGTATAGGACTAGCGGGAGGAGGAGATACGCAGTATTTT.